These 27 T cell receptor beta chains were all obtained from the same sample, sequenced in a study of T cell repertoires in cytomegalovirus infection. These TCRs' antigens remain unknown. TCRdb used MiXCR to reprocess the reads, holding one entry per CDR3 protein. The table lists fewer than 1,000,000 distinct CDR3 sequences, about a third of them singletons, with over 11% in the top ten. The sample here was cultured CD8+ T cells from PBMCs, taken from culture after CMV antigen stimulation. These receptors were obtained from a human donor in good health (CMV status not recorded). Some clones in this sample may be carry-over from other donors' samples.

The chain carries TRBV25-1 and TRBJ1-3, with TRBD1 matching 8 bases. The CDR3 covers 14 residues. The germline CDR1 and CDR2 sequences are MGHDK and SYGVNS. V lost 2 bases to trimming and J lost 5 bases; unmatched junction nucleotides: 2. This CDR3 is CASSERTGRNTIYF. Written as DNA, the CDR3 is TGTGCCAGCAGTGAAAGGACAGGGAGAAACACCATATATTTT.

This clonotype was detected ten times or more. This rearrangement joins TRBV7-2 to TRBJ1-1; D remains unclear. The CDR3 is 15 amino acids. Deletions cut 1 base from V and 3 bases from J, with 12 bases between. Germline lookup yields CDR1 SGHTA and CDR2 FQGNSA. The CDR3 region has the DNA TGTGCCAGCAGCTTAGTTCGGCGGGGATACACTGAAGCTTTCTTT. It is translated as CASSLVRRGYTEAFF.

The rearrangement uses TRBV5-1 and TRBJ1-1; no definite D call. This CDR3 contains 11 residues. Trimming shortened V by 6 bases and J by 8 bases, and 11 bases separated the two germline ends. Germline-derived CDR1 and CDR2 are SGHRS and YFSETQ. The CDR3, as DNA: TGCGCCAGCAACAAGGGTGTAGAAGCTTTCTTT. Its translation: CASNKGVEAFF.

The V and J genes are TRBV7-6 and TRBJ2-5; 8 bases match TRBD1. Losses at the gene ends were 6 bases for V and 0 bases for J; bases not matched to a gene: 3. The CDR3 spans 14 residues. The germline V gene encodes CDR1 SGHVS and CDR2 FNYEAQ. CDR3 bases: TGTGCCAGCAGAGAGACAGGGGACCAAGAGACCCAGTACTTC. Its protein product is CASRETGDQETQYF.

The rearrangement joins TRBV4-2 to TRBJ2-7; tentatively, D is TRBD1 or TRBD2 (5 bases each). This CDR3 spans 15 amino acids. The V end lost 0 bases, the J end lost 7 bases, and 16 bases lay between the germline ends. Germline V lookup: CDR1 LGHNA, CDR2 YNFKEQ. CDR3 DNA sequence: TGTGCCAGCAGCCAAGAAGGGACGGCCGCCGAGGAGCAGTACGTC. This encodes CASSQEGTAAEEQYV.

This clonotype was recorded at least ten times. The genes are TRBV7-6 and TRBJ2-5; TRBD1 agrees at 7 bases. CDR1 is SGHVS, CDR2 FNYEAQ, per germline. After removal of 6 bases from V and 7 bases from J, the junction contained 14 bases not matched to a gene. CDR3 length: 15 residues. CDR3 protein: CASSPTWDSEWTQYF. For the CDR3, the DNA is TGTGCCAGCAGTCCTACCTGGGACAGTGAATGGACCCAGTACTTC.

The V and J genes are TRBV28 and TRBJ2-1; 8 bases map to TRBD1. Germline V lookup: CDR1 MDHEN, CDR2 SYDVKM. The CDR3 spans 14 residues. J lost 8 bases, V lost 6 bases, and 9 bases had no gene match. The CDR3 DNA follows: TGTGCCAGCAGCCGGACAGGGCGCGGCGATGAGCAGTTCTTC. Its translation: CASSRTGRGDEQFF. Full variable domain (missing parts from reference TRBV28 and TRBJ2-1): DVKVTQSSRYLVKRTGEKVFLECVQDMDHENMFWYRQDPGLGLRLIYFSYDVKMKEKGDIPEGYSVSREKKERFSLILESASTNQTSMYLCASSRTGRGDEQFFGPGTRLTVL.

The sample holds many counts of this clonotype. The rearrangement joins TRBV7-2 to TRBJ2-1; maybe TRBD1 (6 bases). Germline lookup yields CDR1 SGHTA and CDR2 FQGNSA. V shed 5 bases and J shed 1 base, with 9 bases lying between them. The CDR3 loop spans 14 amino acids. CDR3 sequence reads: CASSPDRSYNEQFF. The CDR3 DNA follows: TGTGCCAGCAGCCCCGACAGGTCCTACAATGAGCAGTTCTTC.

This chain uses TRBV6-5 with TRBJ2-7, with D possibly being TRBD1 or TRBD2 (5 bases each). This CDR3 is 15 amino acids long. Trimming shortened V by 2 bases and J by 0 bases, and 11 bases separated the two germline ends. Germline V gene lookup returns CDR1 MNHEY and CDR2 SVGAGI. This chain's CDR3 is CASSYRSGSSYEQYV. The CDR3 nucleotides are TGTGCCAGCAGTTACCGTTCAGGGAGCTCCTACGAGCAGTACGTC.

The chain carries TRBV4-3 and TRBJ2-5, with D maybe TRBD2 (6 bases). Germline V gene sequence: CDR1 LGHNA, CDR2 YSLEER. The CDR3 contains 15 residues. V lost 1 base, J lost 4 bases, and 13 bases lay in between. The CDR3 bases are TGCGCCAGCAGCCAAGGGTTAGGCGGGGCAGAGACCCAGTACTTC. This encodes CASSQGLGGAETQYF.

This clonotype was counted a few times. This rearrangement joins TRBV20-1 to TRBJ1-2; 10 bases map to TRBD1. The CDR3 is 15 residues long. Germline V gene sequence: CDR1 DFQATT, CDR2 SNEGSKA (reference sequence). The V segment lost 6 bases and the J segment 8 bases; nucleotides outside the gene matches: 15. CDR3 sequence (DNA): TGCAGTGCGTTGACCCGGGACAGGGGACCCGGGGGCTACACCTTC. This sequence encodes CSALTRDRGPGGYTF.

This clonotype was picked up many times. The gene calls are TRBV6-2 or TRBV6-3 and TRBJ2-4; possibly TRBD1 for D (6 bases). V lost 6 bases and J 3 bases, leaving 12 bases between the germline ends. The CDR3 has 14 amino acids. Germline-derived CDR1 and CDR2 are MNHEY and SVGEGT. CDR3 bases: TGTGCCAGCAGCCCCAGGGGCTACAAAAACATTCAGTACTTC. It encodes CASSPRGYKNIQYF.

The chain uses TRBV7-9 and TRBJ1-3; 7 bases agree with TRBD1. Germline V gives CDR1 SEHNR, CDR2 FQNEAQ (reference sequence). The CDR3 spans 19 residues. Losses at the gene ends were 5 bases for V and 5 bases for J; bases not matched to a gene: 21. The CDR3 DNA follows: TGTGCCAGCAGCCCGGGACAGAGCTCTGGAAACACCATTAGAAACACCATATATTTT. It specifies CASSPGQSSGNTIRNTIYF.

The chain combines TRBV27 with TRBJ1-6, with D uncertain. This CDR3 contains 14 residues. Trimming removed 5 bases from V and 9 bases from J, with 14 bases in between. Germline V gene lookup returns CDR1 MNHEY and CDR2 SMNVEV (reference sequence). The CDR3 region has the DNA TGTGCCAGCAGTCCCCGGGCAGAGGTTTCACCCCTCCACTTT. This encodes CASSPRAEVSPLHF.

This clonotype has a handful of counts. The chain employs TRBV19 and TRBJ2-1; 7 bases match TRBD2. This CDR3 has 15 residues. Germline assignment: CDR1 LNHDA and CDR2 SQIVND (reference sequence). V was clipped by 6 bases and J by 6 bases; unmatched bases: 11. This CDR3 reads CASREREDRFNEQFF. CDR3 sequence (DNA): TGTGCCAGTAGGGAGCGGGAAGACCGATTCAATGAGCAGTTCTTC. Full variable domain (remainder filled in from reference TRBV19 and TRBJ2-1): DGGITQSPKYLFRKEGQNVTLSCEQNLNHDAMYWYRQDPGQGLRLIYYSQIVNDFQKGDIAEGYSVSREKKESFPLTVTSAQKNPTAFYLCASREREDRFNEQFFGPGTRLTVL.

On this clonotype: The junction differs from germline at one of its ends, possibly a read error. This rearrangement joins TRBV7-8 to TRBJ2-3, with D tentatively TRBD1 (6 bases). The CDR3 has 17 amino acids. CDR1 is SGHVS, CDR2 FQNEAQ, per germline. CDR3 in amino acids: CASSRGVGAGVSDTQCF. For the CDR3, the DNA is TGTGCCAGCAGCCGAGGTGTCGGAGCAGGGGTTTCGGATACGCAGTGTTTT.

Remarks on this clonotype: Without the conserved terminal phenylalanine or tryptophan, this CDR3 likely stems from a read error. The J gene is TRBJ2-4, the V gene TRBV7-8, with D possibly being TRBD2 (6 bases). V was trimmed by 5 bases and J by 3 bases, leaving 26 bases between them. The CDR3 spans 19 residues. In germline, CDR1 is SGHVS, CDR2 FQNEAQ. CDR3 coding DNA: TGTGCCAGCAGCGGAGAGATTAGCGGCCTGGGTCGGGGCAAAAACATTCAGTACCTC. It translates to CASSGEISGLGRGKNIQYL.

The gene calls are TRBV7-9 and TRBJ2-3, with TRBD2 as a possible D gene (5 bases). Trimming pared 5 bases from V and 0 bases from J, leaving 12 bases between. The CDR3 is made up of 15 amino acids. From germline, CDR1 is SEHNR and CDR2 FQNEAQ (reference sequence). CDR3 in DNA: TGTGCCAGCAGCCCCCGGAGGACCAGCACAGATACGCAGTATTTT. Translating gives CASSPRRTSTDTQYF.

This clonotype showed up many times. The chain is built from TRBV6-2 or TRBV6-3 and TRBJ2-7; no definite D call. V was shortened by 4 bases and J by 4 bases, with 5 bases between the two germline ends. Germline-derived CDR1 and CDR2 are MNHEY and SVGEGT. There are 11 residues in the CDR3. The CDR3 reads CASSWGYEQYV. In nucleotides, the CDR3 is TGTGCCAGCAGTTGGGGTTACGAGCAGTACGTC.

The chain couples TRBV14 to TRBJ2-1; the D is unclear. From germline, CDR1 is SGHDN and CDR2 FVKESK. This CDR3 spans 12 amino acids. Trimming removed 2 bases from V and 6 bases from J, with 5 bases in between. As DNA, the CDR3 is TGTGCCAGCAGCCAATACAGCAATGAGCAGTTCTTC. Encoded protein: CASSQYSNEQFF.

This clonotype was seen at least ten times. The chain joins TRBV4-1 to TRBJ2-3, with D maybe TRBD1 (5 bases). Germline V lookup: CDR1 MGHRA, CDR2 YSYEKL. V was shortened by 0 bases and J by 2 bases, with 9 bases between the two germline ends. The CDR3 runs 15 residues. CDR3 nucleotides: TGCGCCAGCAGCCAAGATGCAGGGTCCACAGATACGCAGTATTTT. Amino acids: CASSQDAGSTDTQYF.

This sequence joins TRBV2 and TRBJ2-7, with 9 nucleotides matching TRBD1. Germline V lookup: CDR1 SNHLY, CDR2 FYNNEI. Trimming removed 8 bases from V and 4 bases from J; junction bases left unmatched: 3. The CDR3 extends over 12 amino acids. The CDR3: CASLGQGYEQYV. In nucleotides, the CDR3 is TGTGCCAGCCTGGGACAGGGTTACGAGCAGTACGTC.

There are a few counts of this clonotype. The J gene is TRBJ1-4, the V gene TRBV6-5; TRBD1 matches 7 bases. V lost 6 bases, J lost 4 bases, and 11 bases stayed unmatched. Germline CDR1 is MNHEY and CDR2 is SVGAGI. This CDR3 is 16 amino acids long. The CDR3 here is CASSPFLDRVNEKLFF. The CDR3, as DNA: TGTGCCAGCAGCCCTTTCCTCGACAGGGTTAATGAAAAACTGTTTTTT.

There are a few counts of this clonotype. The chain employs TRBV6-5 and TRBJ2-7; possible D gene TRBD1, 6 bases. The CDR3 sequence is 15 residues long. Germline V gene data show CDR1 as MNHEY and CDR2 as SVGAGI. Between the trimmed V and J ends, which lost 0 bases and 2 bases, there was a span of 11 bases. The CDR3, as DNA: TGTGCCAGCAGTTACTCGCCGGGACATGCCTACGAGCAGTACTTC. It is translated as CASSYSPGHAYEQYF.

This clonotype was observed a few times. The chain has TRBV27 and TRBJ2-7; 7 bases match TRBD1. V was clipped by 2 bases and J by 6 bases; unmatched bases: 7. This CDR3 comprises 14 residues. Germline lookup yields CDR1 MNHEY and CDR2 SMNVEV (reference sequence). CDR3 residues: CASSLVDRAGEQYF. CDR3 coding DNA: TGTGCCAGCAGTTTAGTCGACAGGGCTGGCGAGCAGTACTTC.

This clonotype has a handful of counts. The chain carries TRBV20-1 and TRBJ1-5, with TRBD1 matching 8 bases. After removal of 4 bases from V and 3 bases from J, the junction contained 8 bases not matched to a gene. The CDR3 has 15 amino acids. Germline lookup yields CDR1 DFQATT and CDR2 SNEGSKA (reference sequence). The CDR3 here is CSAIKNRGYNQPQHF. The DNA of the CDR3 is TGCAGTGCTATTAAGAACAGGGGGTACAATCAGCCCCAGCATTTT.

There are a few counts of this clonotype. This rearrangement joins TRBV6-5 to TRBJ2-7; the D gene is possibly TRBD2 (5 bases). The V end lost 2 bases, the J end lost 3 bases, and 17 bases lay between the germline ends. Germline CDR1 MNHEY, CDR2 SVGAGI. This CDR3 contains 16 residues. The CDR3 nucleotides read TGTGCCAGCAGTTACCGCCCAGGAGGAATCCTCTACGAGCAGTACTTC. This gives the protein CASSYRPGGILYEQYF.